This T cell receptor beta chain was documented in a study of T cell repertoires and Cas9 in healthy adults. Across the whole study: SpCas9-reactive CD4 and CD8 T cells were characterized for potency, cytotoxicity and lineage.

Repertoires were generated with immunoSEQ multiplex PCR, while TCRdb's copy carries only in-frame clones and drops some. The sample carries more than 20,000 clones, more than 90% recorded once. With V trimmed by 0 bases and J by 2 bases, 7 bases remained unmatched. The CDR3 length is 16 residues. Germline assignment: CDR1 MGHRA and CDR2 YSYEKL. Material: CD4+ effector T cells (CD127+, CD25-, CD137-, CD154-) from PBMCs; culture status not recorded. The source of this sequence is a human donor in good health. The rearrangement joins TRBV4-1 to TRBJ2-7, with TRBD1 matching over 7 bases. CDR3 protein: CASSQEIGQVAYEQYF. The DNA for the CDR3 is TGCGCCAGCAGCCAAGAAATCGGACAGGTCGCCTACGAGCAGTACTTC.